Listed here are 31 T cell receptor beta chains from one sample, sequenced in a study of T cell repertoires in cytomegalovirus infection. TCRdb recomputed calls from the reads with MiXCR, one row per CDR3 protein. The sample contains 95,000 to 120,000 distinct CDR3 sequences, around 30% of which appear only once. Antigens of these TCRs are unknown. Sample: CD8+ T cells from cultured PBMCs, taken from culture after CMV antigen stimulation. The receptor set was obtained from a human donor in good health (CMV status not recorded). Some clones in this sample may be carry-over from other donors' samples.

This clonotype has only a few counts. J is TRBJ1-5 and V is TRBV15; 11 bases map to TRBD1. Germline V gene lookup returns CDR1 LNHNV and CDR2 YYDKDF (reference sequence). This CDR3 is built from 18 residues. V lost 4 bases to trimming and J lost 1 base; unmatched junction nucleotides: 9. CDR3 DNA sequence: TGTGCCACCAGCACCAGGACAGGGGGCGCGGGAAGCAATCAGCCCCAGCATTTT. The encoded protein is CATSTRTGGAGSNQPQHF.

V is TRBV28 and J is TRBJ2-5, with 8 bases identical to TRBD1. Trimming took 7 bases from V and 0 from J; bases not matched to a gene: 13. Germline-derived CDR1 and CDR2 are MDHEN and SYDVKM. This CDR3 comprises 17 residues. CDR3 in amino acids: CASKAGGLGPYQETQYF. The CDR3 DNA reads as TGTGCCAGCAAGGCAGGGGGCTTAGGCCCGTACCAAGAGACCCAGTACTTC.

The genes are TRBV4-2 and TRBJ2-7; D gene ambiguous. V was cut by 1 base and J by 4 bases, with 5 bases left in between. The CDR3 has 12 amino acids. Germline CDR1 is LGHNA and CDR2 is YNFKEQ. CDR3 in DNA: TGTGCCAGCAGCCAAGGGGGATACGAGCAGTACTTC. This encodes CASSQGGYEQYF.

This CDR3 reads CASSIRRDSNTEAFF. Written as DNA, the CDR3 is TGTGCCAGTAGTATCCGTCGAGACTCGAACACTGAAGCTTTCTTT. The rearrangement joins TRBV19 to TRBJ1-1; D gene uncertain. This CDR3 spans 15 amino acids. Germline lookup yields CDR1 LNHDA and CDR2 SQIVND (reference sequence). V was cut by 3 bases and J by 1 base, with 12 bases left in between.

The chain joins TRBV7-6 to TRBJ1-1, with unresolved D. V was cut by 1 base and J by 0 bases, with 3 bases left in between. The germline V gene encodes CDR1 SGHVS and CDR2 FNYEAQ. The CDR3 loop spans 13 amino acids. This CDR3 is CASSLGMNTEAFF. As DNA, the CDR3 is TGTGCCAGCAGCTTAGGGATGAACACTGAAGCTTTCTTT. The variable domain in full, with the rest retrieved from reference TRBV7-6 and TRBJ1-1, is GAGVSQSPRYKVTKRGQDVALRCDPISGHVSLYWYRQALGQGPEFLTYFNYEAQQDKSGLPNDRFSAERPEGSISTLTIQRTEQRDSAMYRCASSLGMNTEAFFGQGTRLTVV.

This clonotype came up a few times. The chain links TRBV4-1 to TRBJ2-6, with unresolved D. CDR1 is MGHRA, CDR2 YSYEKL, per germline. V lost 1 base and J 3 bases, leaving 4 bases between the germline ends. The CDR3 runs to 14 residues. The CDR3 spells CASSQGRGANVLTF. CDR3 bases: TGCGCCAGCAGCCAAGGGCGTGGGGCCAACGTCCTGACTTTC.

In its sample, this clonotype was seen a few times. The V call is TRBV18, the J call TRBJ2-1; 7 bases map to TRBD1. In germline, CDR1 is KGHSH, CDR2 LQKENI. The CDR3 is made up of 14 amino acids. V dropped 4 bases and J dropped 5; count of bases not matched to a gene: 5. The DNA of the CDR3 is TGTGCCAGCTCACGGGACAGAATAGACAATGAGCAGTTCTTC. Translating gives CASSRDRIDNEQFF.

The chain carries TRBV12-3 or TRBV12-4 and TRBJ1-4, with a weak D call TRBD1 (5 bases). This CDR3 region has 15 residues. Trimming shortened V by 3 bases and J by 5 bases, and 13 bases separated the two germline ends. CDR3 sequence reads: CASSFRAGQNEKLFF. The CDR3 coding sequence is TGTGCCAGCAGTTTTCGGGCAGGACAAAATGAAAAACTGTTTTTT.

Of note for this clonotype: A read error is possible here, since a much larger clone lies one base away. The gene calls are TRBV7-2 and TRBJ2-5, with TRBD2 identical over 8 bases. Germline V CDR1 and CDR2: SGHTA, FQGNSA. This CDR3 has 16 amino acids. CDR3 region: CASSPGTRRVQETLYF. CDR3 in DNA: TGTGCCAGCAGCCCCGGGACTAGACGGGTCCAAGAGACCCTGTACTTC.

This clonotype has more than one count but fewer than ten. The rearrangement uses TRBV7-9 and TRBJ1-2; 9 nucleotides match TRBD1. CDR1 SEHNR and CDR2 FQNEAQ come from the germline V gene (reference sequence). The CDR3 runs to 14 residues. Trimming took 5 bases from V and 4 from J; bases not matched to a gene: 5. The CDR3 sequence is CASSTGTGTYGYTF. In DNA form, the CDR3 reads TGTGCCAGCAGCACCGGGACAGGGACCTATGGCTACACCTTC.

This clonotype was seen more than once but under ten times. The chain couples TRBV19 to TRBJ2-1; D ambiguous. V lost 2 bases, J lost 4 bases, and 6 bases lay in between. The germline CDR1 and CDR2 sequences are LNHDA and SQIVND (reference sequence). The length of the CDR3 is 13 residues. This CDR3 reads CASSIPPYNEQFF. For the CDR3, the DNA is TGTGCCAGTAGTATACCACCGTACAATGAGCAGTTCTTC.

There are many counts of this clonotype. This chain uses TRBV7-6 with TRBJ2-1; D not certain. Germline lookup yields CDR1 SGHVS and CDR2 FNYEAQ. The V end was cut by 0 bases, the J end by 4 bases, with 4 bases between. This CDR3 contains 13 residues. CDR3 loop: CASSLAHYNEQFF. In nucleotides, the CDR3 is TGTGCCAGCAGCTTAGCGCATTACAATGAGCAGTTCTTC.

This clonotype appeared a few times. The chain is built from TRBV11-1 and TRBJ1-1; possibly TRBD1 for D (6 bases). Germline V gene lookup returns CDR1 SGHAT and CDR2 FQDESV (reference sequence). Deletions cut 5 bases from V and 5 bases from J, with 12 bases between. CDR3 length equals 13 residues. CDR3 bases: TGTGCCAGCAGCCTGCACAGGGCTACTGAAGCTTTCTTT. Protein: CASSLHRATEAFF.

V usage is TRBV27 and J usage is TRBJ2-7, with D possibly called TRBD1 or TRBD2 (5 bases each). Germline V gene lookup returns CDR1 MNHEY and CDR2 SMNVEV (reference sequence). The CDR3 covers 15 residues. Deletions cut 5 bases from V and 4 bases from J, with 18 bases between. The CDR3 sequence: CASSIGTIPLYEQYF. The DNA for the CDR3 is TGTGCCAGCAGTATAGGGACCATCCCCCTTTACGAGCAGTACTTC.

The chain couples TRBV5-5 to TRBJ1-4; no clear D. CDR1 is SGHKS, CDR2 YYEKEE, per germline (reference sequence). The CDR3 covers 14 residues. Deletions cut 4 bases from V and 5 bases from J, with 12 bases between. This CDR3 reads CASSPENLNEKLFF. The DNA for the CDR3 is TGTGCCAGCAGCCCGGAGAACCTAAATGAAAAACTGTTTTTT.

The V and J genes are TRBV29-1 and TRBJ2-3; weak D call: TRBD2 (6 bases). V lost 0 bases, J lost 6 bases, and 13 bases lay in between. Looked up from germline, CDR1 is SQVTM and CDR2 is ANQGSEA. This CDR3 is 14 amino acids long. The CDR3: CSVEDGLFPDTQYF. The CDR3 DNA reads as TGCAGCGTTGAAGATGGACTATTTCCGGATACGCAGTATTTT.

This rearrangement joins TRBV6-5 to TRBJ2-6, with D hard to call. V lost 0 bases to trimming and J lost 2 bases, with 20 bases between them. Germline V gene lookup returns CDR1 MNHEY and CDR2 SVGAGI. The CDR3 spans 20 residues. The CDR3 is CASSYSLAPRNNPGANVLTF. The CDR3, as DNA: TGTGCCAGCAGTTACTCGTTGGCTCCCCGCAATAACCCTGGGGCCAACGTCCTGACTTTC.

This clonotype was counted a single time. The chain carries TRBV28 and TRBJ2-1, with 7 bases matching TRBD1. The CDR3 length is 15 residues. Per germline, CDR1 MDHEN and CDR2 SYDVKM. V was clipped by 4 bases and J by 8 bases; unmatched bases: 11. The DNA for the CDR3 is TGTGCCAGCAGTTCCATACGCCGACAGGGCTATGAGCAGTTCTTC. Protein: CASSSIRRQGYEQFF.

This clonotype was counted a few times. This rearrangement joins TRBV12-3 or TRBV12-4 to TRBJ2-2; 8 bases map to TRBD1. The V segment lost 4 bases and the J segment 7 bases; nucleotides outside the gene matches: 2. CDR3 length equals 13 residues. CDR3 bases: TGTGCCAGCAGTTGGACAGGGCGCGGGGAGCTGTTTTTT. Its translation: CASSWTGRGELFF.

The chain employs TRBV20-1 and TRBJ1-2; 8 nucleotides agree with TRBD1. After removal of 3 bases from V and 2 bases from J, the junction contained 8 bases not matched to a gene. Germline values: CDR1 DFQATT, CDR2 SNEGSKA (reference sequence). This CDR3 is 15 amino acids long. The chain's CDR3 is CSASEDRGLNYGYTF. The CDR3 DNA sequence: TGCAGTGCTAGTGAAGACAGGGGACTGAACTATGGCTACACCTTC.

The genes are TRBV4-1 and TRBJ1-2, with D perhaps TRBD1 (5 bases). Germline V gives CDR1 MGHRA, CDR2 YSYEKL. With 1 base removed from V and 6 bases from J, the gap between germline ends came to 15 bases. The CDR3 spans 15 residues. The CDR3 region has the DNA TGCGCCAGCAGCCAAGGTGGGGGATTACTGGATGGCTACACCTTC. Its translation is CASSQGGGLLDGYTF.

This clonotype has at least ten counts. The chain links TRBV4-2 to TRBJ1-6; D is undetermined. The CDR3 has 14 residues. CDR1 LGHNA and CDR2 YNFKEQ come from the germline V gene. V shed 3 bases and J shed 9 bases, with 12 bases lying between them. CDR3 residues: CASSQTIWGSPLHF. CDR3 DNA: TGTGCCAGCAGCCAGACTATTTGGGGTTCACCCCTCCACTTT.

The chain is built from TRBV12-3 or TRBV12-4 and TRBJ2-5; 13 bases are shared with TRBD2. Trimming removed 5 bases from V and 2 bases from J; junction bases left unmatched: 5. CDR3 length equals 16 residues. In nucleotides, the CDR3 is TGTGCCAGCAGTAACCCGGGACTAGCGGGGCAAGAGACCCAGTACTTC. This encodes CASSNPGLAGQETQYF.

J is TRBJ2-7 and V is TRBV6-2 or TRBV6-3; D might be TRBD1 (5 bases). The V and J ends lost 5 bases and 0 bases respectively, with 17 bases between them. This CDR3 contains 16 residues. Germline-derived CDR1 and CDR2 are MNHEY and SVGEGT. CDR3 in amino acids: CASSPLSGKLSYEQYF. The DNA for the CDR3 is TGTGCCAGCAGTCCCCTTTCAGGGAAGCTCTCCTACGAGCAGTACTTC.

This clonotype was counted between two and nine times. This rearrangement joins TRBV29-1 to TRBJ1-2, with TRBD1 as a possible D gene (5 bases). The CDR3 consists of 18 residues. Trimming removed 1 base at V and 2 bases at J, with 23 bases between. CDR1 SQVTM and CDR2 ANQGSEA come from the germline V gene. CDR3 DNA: TGCAGCGTTGAAGGGGAGACAGATTACGTCGTTTCAAACTATGGCTACACCTTC. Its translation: CSVEGETDYVVSNYGYTF.

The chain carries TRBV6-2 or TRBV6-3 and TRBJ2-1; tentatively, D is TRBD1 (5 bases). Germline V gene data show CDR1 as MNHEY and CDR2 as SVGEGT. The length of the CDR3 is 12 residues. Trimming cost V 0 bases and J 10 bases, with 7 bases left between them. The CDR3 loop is CASSYSRTEQFF. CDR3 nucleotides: TGTGCCAGCAGTTACTCGAGGACAGAGCAGTTCTTC.

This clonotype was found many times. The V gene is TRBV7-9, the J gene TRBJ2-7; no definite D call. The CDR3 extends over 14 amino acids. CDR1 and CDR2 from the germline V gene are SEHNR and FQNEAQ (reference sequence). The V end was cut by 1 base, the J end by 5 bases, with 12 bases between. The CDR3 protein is CASSLDLGNHEQYF. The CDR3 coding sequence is TGTGCCAGCAGCTTAGATTTAGGGAACCACGAGCAGTACTTC.

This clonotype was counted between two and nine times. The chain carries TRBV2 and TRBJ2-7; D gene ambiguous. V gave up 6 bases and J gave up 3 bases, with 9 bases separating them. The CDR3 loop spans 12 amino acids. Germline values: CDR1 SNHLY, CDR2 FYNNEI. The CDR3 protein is CASRDRFYEQYF. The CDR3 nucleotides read TGTGCCAGCAGGGACCGGTTCTACGAGCAGTACTTC.

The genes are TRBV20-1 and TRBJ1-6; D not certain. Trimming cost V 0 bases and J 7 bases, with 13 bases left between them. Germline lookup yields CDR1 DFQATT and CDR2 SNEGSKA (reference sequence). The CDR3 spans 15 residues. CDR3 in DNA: TGCAGTGCTAGAGAGGCGTATGCCCCCAATTCACCCCTCCACTTT. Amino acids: CSAREAYAPNSPLHF.

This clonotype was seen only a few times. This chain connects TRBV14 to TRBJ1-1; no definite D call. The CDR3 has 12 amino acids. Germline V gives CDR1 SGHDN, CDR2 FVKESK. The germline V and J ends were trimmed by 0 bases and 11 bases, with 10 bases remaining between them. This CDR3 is CASSQDLVMAFF. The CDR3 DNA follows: TGTGCCAGCAGCCAAGATTTGGTAATGGCTTTCTTT. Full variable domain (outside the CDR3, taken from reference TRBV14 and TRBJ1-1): EAGVTQFPSHSVIEKGQTVTLRCDPISGHDNLYWYRRVMGKEIKFLLHFVKESKQDESGMPNNRFLAERTGGTYSTLKVQPAELEDSGVYFCASSQDLVMAFFGQGTRLTVV.

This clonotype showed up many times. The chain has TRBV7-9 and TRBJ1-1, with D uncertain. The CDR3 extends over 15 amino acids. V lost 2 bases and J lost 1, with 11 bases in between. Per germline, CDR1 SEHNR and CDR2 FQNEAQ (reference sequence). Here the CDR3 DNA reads TGTGCCAGCAGCTTAATATCCGGAGAGAACACTGAAGCTTTCTTT. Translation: CASSLISGENTEAFF.